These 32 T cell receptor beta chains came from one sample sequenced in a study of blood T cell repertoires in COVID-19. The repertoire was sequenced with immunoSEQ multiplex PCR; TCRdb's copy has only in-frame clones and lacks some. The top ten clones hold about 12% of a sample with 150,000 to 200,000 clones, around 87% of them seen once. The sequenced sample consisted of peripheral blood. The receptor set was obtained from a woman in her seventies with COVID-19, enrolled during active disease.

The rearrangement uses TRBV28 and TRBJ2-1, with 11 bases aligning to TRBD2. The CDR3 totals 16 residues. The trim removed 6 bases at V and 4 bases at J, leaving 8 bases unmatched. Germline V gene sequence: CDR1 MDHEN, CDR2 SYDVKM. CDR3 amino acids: CASSPIGLAGYNEQFF. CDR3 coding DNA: TGTGCCAGCAGCCCAATCGGACTAGCGGGTTACAATGAGCAGTTCTTC.

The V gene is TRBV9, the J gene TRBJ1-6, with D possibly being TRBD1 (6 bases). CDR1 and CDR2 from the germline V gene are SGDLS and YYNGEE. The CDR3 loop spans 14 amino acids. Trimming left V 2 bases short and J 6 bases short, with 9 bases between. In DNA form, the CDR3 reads TGTGCCAGCAGCGTGGGGGCATTTAATTCACCCCTCCACTTT. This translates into CASSVGAFNSPLHF.

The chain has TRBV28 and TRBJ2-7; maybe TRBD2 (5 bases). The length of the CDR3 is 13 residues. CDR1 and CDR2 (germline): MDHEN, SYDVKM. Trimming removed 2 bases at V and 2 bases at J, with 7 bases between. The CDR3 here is CASSLAGPYEQYF. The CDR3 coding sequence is TGTGCCAGCAGTTTAGCGGGTCCCTACGAGCAGTACTTC.

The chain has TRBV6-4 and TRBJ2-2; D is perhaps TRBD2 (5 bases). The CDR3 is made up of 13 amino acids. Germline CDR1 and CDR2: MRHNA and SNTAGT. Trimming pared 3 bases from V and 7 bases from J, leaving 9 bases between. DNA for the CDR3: TGTGCCAGCAGTGAATTCGGACTCGGGGAGCTGTTTTTT. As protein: CASSEFGLGELFF.

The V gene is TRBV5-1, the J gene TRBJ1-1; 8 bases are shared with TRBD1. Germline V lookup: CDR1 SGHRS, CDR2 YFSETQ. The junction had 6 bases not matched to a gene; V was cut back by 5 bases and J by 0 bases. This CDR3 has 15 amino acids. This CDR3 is CASRWTGRMNTEAFF. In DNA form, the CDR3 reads TGCGCCAGCAGATGGACAGGGAGGATGAACACTGAAGCTTTCTTT.

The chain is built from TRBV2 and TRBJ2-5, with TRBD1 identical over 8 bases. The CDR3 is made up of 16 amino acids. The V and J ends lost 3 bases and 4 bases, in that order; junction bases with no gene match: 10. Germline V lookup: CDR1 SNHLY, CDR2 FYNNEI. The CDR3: CASSDSAGGIGETQYF. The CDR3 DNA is TGTGCCAGCAGTGATTCGGCAGGGGGCATAGGAGAGACCCAGTACTTC.

CDR3 nucleotide sequence: TGTGCCAGCAGTGTATTGTACCAAGAGACCCAGTACTTC. This sequence encodes CASSVLYQETQYF. The J gene is TRBJ2-5, the V gene TRBV5-6; D is ambiguous. The germline V gene encodes CDR1 SGHDT and CDR2 YYEEEE. Between the trimmed V and J ends, which lost 5 bases and 0 bases, there was a span of 8 bases. CDR3 length: 13 residues.

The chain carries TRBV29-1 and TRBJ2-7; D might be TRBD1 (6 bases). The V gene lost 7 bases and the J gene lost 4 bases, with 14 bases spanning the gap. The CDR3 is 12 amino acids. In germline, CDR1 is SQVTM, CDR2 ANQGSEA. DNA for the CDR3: TGCAGCGCTTACAAACAGGGTTACGAGCAGTACTTC. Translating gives CSAYKQGYEQYF.

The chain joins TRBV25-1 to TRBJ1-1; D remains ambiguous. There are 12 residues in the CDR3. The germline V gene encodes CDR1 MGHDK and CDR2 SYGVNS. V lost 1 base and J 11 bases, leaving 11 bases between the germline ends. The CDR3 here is CASSEWGARAFF. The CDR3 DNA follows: TGTGCCAGCAGTGAATGGGGAGCGCGGGCTTTCTTT. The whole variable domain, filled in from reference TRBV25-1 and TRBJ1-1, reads EADIYQTPRYLVIGTGKKITLECSQTMGHDKMYWYQQDPGMELHLIHYSYGVNSTEKGDLSSESTVSRIRTEHFPLTLESARPSHTSQYLCASSEWGARAFFGQGTRLTVV.

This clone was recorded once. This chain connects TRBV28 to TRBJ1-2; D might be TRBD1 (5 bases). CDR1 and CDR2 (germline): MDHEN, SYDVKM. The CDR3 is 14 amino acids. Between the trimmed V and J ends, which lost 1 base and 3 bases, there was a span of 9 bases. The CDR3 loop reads CASSLSGGHYGYTF. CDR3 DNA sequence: TGTGCCAGCAGTTTATCCGGGGGTCACTATGGCTACACCTTC.

The CDR3 protein is CASALPRLAGKDEQFF. DNA of the CDR3: TGTGCCAGCGCTCTCCCTCGACTAGCGGGGAAGGATGAGCAGTTCTTC. The chain links TRBV3-1 (or the pseudogene TRBV3-2) to TRBJ2-1; TRBD2 agrees at 11 bases. With 8 bases clipped from V and 8 bases from J, the junction kept 14 bases outside the gene matches. The CDR3 is 16 residues long. Germline V gives CDR1 LGHDT, CDR2 YNNKEL (reference sequence).

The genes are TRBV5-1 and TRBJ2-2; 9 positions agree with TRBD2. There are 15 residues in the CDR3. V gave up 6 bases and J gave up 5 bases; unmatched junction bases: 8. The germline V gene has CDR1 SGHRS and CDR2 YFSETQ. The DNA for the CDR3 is TGCGCCAGCACCCGAGCGGGAGGATGGACCGGGGAGCTGTTTTTT. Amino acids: CASTRAGGWTGELFF.

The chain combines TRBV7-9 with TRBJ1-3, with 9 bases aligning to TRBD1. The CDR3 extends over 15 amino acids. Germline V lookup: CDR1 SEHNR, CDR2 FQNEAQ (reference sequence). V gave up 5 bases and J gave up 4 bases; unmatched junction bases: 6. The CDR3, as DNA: TGTGCCAGCAGCGTAGAAACAGGGGGCGGAAACACCATATATTTT. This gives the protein CASSVETGGGNTIYF.

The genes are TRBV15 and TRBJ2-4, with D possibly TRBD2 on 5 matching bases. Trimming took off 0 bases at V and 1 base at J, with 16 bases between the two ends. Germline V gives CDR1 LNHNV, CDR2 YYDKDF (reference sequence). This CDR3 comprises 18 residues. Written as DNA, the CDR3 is TGTGCCACCAGCAGAGATAATGGGTCCCCGGGGGCCAAAAACATTCAGTACTTC. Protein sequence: CATSRDNGSPGAKNIQYF.

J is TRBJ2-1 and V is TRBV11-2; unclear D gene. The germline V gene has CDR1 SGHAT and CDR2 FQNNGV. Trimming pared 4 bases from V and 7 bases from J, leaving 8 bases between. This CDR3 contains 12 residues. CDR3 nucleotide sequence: TGTGCCAGCAGCTATCAAACTAATGAGCAGTTCTTC. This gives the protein CASSYQTNEQFF.

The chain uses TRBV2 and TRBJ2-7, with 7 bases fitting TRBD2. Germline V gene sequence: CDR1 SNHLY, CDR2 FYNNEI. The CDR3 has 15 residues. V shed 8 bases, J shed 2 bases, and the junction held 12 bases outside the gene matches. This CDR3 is CASGASLAVAYEQYF. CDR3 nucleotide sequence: TGTGCCAGCGGCGCGTCCCTAGCGGTGGCCTACGAGCAGTACTTC.

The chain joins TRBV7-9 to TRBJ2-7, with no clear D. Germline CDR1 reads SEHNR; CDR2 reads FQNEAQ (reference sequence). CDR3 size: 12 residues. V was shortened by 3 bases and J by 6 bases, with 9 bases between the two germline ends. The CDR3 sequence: CASSFPNGEQYF. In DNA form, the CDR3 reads TGTGCCAGCAGCTTCCCAAACGGCGAGCAGTACTTC.

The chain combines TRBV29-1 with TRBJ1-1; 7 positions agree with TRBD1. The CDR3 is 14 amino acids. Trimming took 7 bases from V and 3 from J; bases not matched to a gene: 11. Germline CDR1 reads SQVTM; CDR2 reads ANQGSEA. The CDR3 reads CSAIRTGVYTEAFF. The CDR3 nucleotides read TGCAGCGCTATTCGCACAGGGGTGTACACTGAAGCTTTCTTT. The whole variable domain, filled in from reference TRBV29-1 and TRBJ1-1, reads SAVISQKPSRDICQRGTSLTIQCQVDSQVTMMFWYRQQPGQSLTLIATANQGSEATYESGFVIDKFPISRPNLTFSTLTVSNMSPEDSSIYLCSAIRTGVYTEAFFGQGTRLTVV.

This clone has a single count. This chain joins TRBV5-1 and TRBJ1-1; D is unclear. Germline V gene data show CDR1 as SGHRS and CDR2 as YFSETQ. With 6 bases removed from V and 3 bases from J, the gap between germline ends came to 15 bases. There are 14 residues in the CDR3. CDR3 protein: CASMPGGADTEAFF. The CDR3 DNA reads TGCGCCAGCATGCCGGGTGGCGCCGACACTGAAGCTTTCTTT.

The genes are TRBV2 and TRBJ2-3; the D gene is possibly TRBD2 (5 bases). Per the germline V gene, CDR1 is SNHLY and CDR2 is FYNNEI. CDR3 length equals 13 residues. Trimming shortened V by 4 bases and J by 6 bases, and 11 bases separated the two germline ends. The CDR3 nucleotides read TGTGCCAGCAGTGGGACTGTCGTGGATACGCAGTATTTT. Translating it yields CASSGTVVDTQYF. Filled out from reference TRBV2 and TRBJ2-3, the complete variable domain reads EPEVTQTPSHQVTQMGQEVILRCVPISNHLYFYWYRQILGQKVEFLVSFYNNEISEKSEIFDDQFSVERPDGSNFTLKIRSTKLEDSAMYFCASSGTVVDTQYFGPGTRLTVL.

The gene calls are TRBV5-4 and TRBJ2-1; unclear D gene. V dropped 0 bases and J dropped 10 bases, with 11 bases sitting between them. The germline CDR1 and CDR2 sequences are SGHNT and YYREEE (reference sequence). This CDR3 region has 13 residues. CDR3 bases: TGTGCCAGCAGCTTGGGGTTGGAGAGAGAGCAGTTCTTC. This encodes CASSLGLEREQFF. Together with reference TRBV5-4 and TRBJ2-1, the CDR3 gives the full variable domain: ETGVTQSPTHLIKTRGQQVTLRCSSQSGHNTVSWYQQALGQGPQFIFQYYREEENGRGNFPPRFSGLQFPNYSSELNVNALELDDSALYLCASSLGLEREQFFGPGTRLTVL.

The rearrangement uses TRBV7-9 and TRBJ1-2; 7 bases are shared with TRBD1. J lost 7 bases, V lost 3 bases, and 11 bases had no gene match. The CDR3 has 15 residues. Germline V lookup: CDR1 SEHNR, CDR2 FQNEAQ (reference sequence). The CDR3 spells CASSFELKGASGYTF. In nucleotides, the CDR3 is TGTGCCAGCAGCTTTGAGCTAAAGGGGGCTAGTGGCTACACCTTC.

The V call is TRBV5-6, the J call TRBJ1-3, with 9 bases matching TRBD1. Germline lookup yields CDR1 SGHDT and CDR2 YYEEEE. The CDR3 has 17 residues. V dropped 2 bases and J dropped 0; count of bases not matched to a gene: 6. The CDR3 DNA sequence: TGTGCCAGCAGCTTAGGACAGGGGCCTTCCTCTGGAAACACCATATATTTT. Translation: CASSLGQGPSSGNTIYF.

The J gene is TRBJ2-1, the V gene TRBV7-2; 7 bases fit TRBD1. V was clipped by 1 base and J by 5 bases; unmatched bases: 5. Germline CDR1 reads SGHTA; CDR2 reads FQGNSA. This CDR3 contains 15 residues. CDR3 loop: CASSLEGDSDNEQFF. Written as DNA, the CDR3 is TGTGCCAGCAGCTTAGAGGGGGACAGTGACAATGAGCAGTTCTTC. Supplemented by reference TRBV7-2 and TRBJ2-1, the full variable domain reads GAGVSQSPSNKVTEKGKDVELRCDPISGHTALYWYRQSLGQGLEFLIYFQGNSAPDKSGLPSDRFSAERTGGSVSTLTIQRTQQEDSAVYLCASSLEGDSDNEQFFGPGTRLTVL.

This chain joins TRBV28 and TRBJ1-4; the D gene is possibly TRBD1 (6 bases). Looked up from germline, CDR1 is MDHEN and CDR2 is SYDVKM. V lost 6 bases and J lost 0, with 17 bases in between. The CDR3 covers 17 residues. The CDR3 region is CASRLGGGGATNEKLFF. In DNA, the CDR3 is TGTGCCAGCAGGTTGGGGGGAGGGGGTGCAACTAATGAAAAACTGTTTTTT.

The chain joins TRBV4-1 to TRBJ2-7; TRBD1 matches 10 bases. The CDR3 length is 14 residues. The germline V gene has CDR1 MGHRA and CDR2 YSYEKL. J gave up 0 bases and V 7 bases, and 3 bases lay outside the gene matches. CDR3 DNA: TGCGCCAGCAAGGACAGGGGGAACTCCTACGAGCAGTACTTC. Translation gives CASKDRGNSYEQYF.

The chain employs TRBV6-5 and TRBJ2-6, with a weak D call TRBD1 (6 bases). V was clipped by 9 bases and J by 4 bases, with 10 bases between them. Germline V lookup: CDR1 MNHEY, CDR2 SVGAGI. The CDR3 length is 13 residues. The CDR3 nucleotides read TGTGCCAGTACAGGGTCCGGGGCCAACGTCCTGACTTTC. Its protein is CASTGSGANVLTF.

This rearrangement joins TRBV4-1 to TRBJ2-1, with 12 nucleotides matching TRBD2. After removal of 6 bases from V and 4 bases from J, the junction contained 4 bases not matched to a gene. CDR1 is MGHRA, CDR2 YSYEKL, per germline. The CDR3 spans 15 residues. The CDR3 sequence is CASRATSGRYNEQFF. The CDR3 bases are TGCGCCAGCAGGGCAACTAGCGGGAGGTACAATGAGCAGTTCTTC.

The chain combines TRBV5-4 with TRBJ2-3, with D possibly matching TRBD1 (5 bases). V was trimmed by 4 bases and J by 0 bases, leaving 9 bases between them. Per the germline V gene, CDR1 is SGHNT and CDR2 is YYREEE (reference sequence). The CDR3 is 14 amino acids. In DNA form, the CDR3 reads TGTGCCAGCAGCCCTACAGGTAGCACAGATACGCAGTATTTT. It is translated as CASSPTGSTDTQYF.

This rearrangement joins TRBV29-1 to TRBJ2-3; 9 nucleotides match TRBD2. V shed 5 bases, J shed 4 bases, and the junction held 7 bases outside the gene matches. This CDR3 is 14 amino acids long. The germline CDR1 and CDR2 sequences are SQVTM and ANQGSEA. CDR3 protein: CSVTPGLASDTQYF. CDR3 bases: TGCAGCGTTACGCCGGGACTAGCTTCAGATACGCAGTATTTT.

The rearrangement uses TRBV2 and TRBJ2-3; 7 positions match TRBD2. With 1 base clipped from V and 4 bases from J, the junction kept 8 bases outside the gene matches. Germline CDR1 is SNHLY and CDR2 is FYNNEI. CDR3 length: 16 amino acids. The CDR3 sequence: CASSEGAGVESDTQYF. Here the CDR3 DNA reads TGTGCCAGCAGTGAAGGGGCGGGAGTGGAGTCAGATACGCAGTATTTT.

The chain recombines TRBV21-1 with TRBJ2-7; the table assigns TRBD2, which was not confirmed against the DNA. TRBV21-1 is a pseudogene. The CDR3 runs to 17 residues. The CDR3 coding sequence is TGTGCCAGCAGCAAAGTGGGGACTAGCGTGATTCCTTGTGAGCAGTACTTC. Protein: CASSKVGTSVIPCEQYF.